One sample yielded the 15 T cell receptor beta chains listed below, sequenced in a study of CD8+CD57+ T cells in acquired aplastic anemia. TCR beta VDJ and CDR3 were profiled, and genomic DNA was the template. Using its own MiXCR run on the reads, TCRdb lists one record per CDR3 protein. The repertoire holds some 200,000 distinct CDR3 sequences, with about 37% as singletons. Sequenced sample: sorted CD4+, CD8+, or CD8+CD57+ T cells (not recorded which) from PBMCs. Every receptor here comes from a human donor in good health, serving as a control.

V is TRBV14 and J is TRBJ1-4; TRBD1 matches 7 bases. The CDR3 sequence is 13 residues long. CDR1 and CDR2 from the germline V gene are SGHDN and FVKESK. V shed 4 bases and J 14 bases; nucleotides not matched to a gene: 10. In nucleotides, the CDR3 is TGTGCCAGCAGCCGTGGGCAGAACAGGGGCCTGTTTTTT. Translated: CASSRGQNRGLFF.

In DNA, the CDR3 is TGCGCCAGCAGCTTGGGAGGCAGCGCATCCTACAATGAGCAGTTCTTC. This gives the protein CASSLGGSASYNEQFF. The V gene is TRBV5-1, the J gene TRBJ2-1; D unresolved. CDR3 length: 16 residues. V lost 0 bases to trimming and J lost 1 base, with 11 bases between them. Germline values: CDR1 SGHRS, CDR2 YFSETQ.

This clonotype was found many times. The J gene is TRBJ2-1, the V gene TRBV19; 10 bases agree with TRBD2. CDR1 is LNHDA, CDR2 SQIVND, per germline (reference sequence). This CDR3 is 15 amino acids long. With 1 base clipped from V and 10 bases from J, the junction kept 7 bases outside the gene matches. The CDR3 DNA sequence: TGTGCCAGTAGTATAGTGTCTAGCGGGAGTTACGAGCAGTTCTTC. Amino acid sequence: CASSIVSSGSYEQFF.

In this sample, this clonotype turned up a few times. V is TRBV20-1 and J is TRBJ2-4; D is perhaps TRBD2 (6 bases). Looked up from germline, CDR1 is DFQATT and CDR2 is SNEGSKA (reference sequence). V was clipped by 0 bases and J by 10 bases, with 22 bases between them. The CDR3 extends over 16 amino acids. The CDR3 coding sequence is TGCAGTGCTAGAGATCAAGTGGAGGGAAACCACCGTATTCAGTACTTC. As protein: CSARDQVEGNHRIQYF.

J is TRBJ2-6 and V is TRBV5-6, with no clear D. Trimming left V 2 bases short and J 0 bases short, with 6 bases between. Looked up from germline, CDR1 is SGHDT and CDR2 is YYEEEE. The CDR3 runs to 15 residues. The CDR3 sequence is CASSFDDSGANVLTF. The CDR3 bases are TGTGCCAGCAGCTTCGACGACTCTGGGGCCAACGTCCTGACTTTC.

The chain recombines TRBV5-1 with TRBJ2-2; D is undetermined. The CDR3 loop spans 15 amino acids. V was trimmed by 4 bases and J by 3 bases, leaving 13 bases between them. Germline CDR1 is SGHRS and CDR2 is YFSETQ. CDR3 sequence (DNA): TGCGCCAGCAGCATTGTGGGTGGGGACACCGGGGAGCTGTTTTTT. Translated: CASSIVGGDTGELFF.

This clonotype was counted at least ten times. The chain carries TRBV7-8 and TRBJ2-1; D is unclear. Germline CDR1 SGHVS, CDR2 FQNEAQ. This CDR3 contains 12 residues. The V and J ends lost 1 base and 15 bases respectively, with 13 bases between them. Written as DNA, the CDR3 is TGTGCCAGCAGCTTAGTGACCGGCTTAGCGTTCTTC. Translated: CASSLVTGLAFF.

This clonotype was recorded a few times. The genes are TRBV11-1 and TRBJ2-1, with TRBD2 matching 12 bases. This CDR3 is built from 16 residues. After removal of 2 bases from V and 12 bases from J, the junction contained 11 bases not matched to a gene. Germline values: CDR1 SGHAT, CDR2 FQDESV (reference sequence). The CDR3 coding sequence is TGTGCCAGCAGCTTATCGCTAGCGGGGGGGTCCCATGGGCAGTTCTTC. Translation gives CASSLSLAGGSHGQFF.

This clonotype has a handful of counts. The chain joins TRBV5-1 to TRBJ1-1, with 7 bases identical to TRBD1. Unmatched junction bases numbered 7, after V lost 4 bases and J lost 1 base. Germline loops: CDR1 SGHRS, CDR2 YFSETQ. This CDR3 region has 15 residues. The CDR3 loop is CASSSLTGRNTEAFF. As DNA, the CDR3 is TGCGCCAGCAGCAGCCTGACAGGGCGGAACACTGAAGCTTTCTTT.

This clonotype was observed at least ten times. This chain's CDR3 is CASSGDGLYGYTF. The DNA of the CDR3 is TGCGCCAGCAGCGGGGACGGACTGTATGGCTACACCTTC. V is TRBV5-1 and J is TRBJ1-2; possibly TRBD1 for D (5 bases). This CDR3 is 13 amino acids long. V was clipped by 4 bases and J by 5 bases, with 12 bases between them. Looked up from germline, CDR1 is SGHRS and CDR2 is YFSETQ.

CDR3 coding DNA: TGTGCCAGCAGCTCTCTAACTCAACTTTGGGGTTTTGGTGGCTACACCTTC. The encoded protein is CASSSLTQLWGFGGYTF. V usage is TRBV5-6 and J usage is TRBJ1-2, with D unclear. V lost 3 bases and J 7 bases, leaving 25 bases between the germline ends. Looked up from germline, CDR1 is SGHDT and CDR2 is YYEEEE. The CDR3 contains 17 residues.

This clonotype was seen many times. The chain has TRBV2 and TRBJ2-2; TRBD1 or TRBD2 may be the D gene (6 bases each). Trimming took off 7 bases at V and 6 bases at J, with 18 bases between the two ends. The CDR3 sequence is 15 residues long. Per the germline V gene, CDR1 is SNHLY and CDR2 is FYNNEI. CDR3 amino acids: CASIFDSGGAGELFF. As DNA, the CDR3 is TGTGCCAGCATTTTCGATTCCGGGGGCGCCGGGGAGCTGTTTTTT.

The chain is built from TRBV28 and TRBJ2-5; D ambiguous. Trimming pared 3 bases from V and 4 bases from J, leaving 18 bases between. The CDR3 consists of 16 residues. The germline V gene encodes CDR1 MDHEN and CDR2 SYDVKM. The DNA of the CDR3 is TGTGCCAGCAGTTTTCGTTCCCTAGGTGTCCGAGAGACCCAGTACTTC. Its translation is CASSFRSLGVRETQYF.

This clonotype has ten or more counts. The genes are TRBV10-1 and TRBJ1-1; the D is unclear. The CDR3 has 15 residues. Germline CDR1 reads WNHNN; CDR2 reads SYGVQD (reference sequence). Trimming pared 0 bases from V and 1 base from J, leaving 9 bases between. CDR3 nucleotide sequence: TGCGCCAGCAGTGAGTCGGCGACGGGGAACACTGAAGCTTTCTTT. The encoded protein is CASSESATGNTEAFF.

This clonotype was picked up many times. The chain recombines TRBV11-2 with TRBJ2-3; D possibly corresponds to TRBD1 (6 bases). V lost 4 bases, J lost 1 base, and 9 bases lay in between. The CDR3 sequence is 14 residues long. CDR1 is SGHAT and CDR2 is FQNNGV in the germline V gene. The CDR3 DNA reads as TGTGCCAGCAGCTCAAGACAGGGCACAGATACGCAGTATTTT. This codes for CASSSRQGTDTQYF.